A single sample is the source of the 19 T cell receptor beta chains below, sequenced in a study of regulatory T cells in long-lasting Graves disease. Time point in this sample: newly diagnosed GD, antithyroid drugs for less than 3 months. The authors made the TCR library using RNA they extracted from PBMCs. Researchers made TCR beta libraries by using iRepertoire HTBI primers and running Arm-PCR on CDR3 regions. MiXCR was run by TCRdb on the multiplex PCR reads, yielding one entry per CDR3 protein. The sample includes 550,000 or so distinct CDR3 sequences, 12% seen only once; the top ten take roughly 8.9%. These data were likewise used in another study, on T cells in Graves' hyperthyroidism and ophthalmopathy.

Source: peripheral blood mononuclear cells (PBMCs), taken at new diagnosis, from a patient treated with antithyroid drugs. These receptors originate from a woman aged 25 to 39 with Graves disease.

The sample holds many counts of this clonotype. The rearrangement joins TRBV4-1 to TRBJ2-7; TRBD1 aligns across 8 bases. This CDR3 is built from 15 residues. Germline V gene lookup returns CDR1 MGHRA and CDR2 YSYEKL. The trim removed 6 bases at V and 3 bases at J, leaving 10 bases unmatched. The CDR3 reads CASSYSGGIGYEQYF. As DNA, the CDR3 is TGCGCCAGCAGTTACTCAGGGGGCATCGGCTACGAGCAGTACTTC.

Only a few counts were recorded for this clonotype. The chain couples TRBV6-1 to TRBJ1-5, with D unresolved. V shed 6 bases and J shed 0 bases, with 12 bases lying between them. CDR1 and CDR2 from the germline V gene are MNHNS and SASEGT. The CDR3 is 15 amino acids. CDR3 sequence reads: CASSLHWHSNQPQHF. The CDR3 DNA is TGTGCCAGCAGCCTACATTGGCATAGCAATCAGCCCCAGCATTTT.

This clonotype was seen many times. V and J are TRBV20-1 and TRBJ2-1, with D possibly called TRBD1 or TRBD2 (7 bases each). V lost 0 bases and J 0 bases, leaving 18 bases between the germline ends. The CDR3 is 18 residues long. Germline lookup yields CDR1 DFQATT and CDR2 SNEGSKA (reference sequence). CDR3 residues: CSAREAGGELSSYNEQFF. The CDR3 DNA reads TGCAGTGCTAGAGAGGCAGGGGGGGAATTGAGCTCCTACAATGAGCAGTTCTTC.

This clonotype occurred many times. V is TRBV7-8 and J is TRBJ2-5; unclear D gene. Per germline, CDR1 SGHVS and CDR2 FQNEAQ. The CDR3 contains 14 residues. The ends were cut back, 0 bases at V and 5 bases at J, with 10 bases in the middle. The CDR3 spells CASSLAMARETQYF. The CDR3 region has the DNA TGTGCCAGCAGCTTAGCCATGGCCCGGGAGACCCAGTACTTC.

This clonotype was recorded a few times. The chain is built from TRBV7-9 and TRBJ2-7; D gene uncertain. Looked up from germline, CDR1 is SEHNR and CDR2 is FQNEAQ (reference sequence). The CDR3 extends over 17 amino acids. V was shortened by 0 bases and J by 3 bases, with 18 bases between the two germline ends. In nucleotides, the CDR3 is TGTGCCAGCAGCTTAGCAGGATGGCCGGCGCAATTCTACGAGCAGTACTTC. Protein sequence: CASSLAGWPAQFYEQYF.

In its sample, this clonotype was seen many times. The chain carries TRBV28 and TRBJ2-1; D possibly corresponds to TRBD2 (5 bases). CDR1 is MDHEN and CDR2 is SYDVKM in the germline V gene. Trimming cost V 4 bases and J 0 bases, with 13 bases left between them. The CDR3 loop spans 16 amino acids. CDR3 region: CASSYPRRSSYNEQFF. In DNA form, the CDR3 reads TGTGCCAGCAGTTATCCCCGGAGGAGCTCCTACAATGAGCAGTTCTTC.

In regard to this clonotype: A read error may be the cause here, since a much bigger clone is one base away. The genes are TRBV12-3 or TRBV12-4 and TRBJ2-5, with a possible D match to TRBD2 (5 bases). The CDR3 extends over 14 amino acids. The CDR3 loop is CTSSWGVGQETQYF. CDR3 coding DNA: TGTACCAGCAGCTGGGGAGTGGGCCAAGAGACCCAGTACTTC.

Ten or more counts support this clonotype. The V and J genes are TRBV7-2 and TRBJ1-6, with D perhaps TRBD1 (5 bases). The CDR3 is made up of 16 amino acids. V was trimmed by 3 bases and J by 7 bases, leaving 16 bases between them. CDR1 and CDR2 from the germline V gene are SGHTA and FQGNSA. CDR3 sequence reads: CASSFYQSGLNSPLHF. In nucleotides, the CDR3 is TGTGCCAGCAGCTTCTATCAGTCGGGGCTGAATTCACCCCTCCACTTT.

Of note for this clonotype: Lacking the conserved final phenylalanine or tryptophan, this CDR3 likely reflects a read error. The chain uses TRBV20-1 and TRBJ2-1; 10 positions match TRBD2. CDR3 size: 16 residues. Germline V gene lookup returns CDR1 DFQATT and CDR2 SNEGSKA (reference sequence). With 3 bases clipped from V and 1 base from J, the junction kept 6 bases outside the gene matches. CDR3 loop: CSARLAGAKSYNEQFL. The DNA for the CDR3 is TGCAGTGCTAGGCTAGCGGGAGCTAAGTCCTACAATGAGCAGTTCCTC.

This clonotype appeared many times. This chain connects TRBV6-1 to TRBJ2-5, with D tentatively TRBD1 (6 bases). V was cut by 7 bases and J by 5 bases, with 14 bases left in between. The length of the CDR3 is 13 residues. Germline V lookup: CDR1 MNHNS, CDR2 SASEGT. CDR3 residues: CASTLTGSETQYF. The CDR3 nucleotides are TGTGCCAGCACCCTAACAGGGTCGGAGACCCAGTACTTC.

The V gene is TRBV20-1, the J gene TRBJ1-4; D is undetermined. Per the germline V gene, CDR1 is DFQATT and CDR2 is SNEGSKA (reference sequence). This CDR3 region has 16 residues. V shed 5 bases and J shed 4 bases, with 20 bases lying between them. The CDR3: CSAAHRARRNNEKLFF. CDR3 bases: TGCAGTGCTGCCCACCGGGCCCGAAGAAATAATGAAAAACTGTTTTTT.

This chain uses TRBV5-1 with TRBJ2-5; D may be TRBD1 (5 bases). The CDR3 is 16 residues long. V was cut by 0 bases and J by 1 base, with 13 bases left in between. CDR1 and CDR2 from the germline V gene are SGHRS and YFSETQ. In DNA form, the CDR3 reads TGCGCCAGCAGCTTGGGGGCACAGGCCAGCCAAGAGACCCAGTACTTC. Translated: CASSLGAQASQETQYF.

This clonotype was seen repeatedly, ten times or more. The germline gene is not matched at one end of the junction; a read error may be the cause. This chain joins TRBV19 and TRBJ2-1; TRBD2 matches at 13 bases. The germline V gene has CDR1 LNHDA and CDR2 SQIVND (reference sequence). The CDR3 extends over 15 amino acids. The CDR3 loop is CASSTGTSGNNEQFF. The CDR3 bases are TGTGCCAGCAGTACCGGGACTAGCGGGAACAATGAGCAGTTCTTC. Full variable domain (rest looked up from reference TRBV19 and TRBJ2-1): DGGITQSPKYLFRKEGQNVTLSCEQNLNHDAMYWYRQDPGQGLRLIYYSQIVNDFQKGDIAEGYSVSREKKESFPLTVTSAQKNPTAFYLCASSTGTSGNNEQFFGPGTRLTVL.

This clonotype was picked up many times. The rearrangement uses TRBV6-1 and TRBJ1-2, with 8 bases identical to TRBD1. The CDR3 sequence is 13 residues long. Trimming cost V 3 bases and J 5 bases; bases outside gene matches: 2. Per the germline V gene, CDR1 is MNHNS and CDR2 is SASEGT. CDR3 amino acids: CASSDTGGYGYTF. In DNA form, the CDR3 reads TGTGCCAGCAGTGACACAGGGGGTTATGGCTACACCTTC.

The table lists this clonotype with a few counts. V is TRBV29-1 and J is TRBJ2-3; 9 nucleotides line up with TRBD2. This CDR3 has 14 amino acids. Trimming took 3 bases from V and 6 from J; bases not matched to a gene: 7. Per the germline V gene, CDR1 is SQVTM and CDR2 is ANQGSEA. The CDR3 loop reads CSVEGAGGPDTQYF. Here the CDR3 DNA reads TGCAGCGTTGAGGGTGCGGGAGGGCCGGATACGCAGTATTTT.

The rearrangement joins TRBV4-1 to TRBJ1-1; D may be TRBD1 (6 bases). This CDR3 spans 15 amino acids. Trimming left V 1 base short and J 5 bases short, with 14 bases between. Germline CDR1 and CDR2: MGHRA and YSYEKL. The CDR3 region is CASSQGRRGVTEAFF. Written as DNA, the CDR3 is TGCGCCAGCAGCCAAGGGCGCAGGGGAGTTACTGAAGCTTTCTTT.

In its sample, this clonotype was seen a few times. The CDR3 here is CASSIDPGHLIYEQYF. The CDR3 DNA is TGTGCCAGTAGTATAGACCCGGGCCACCTGATCTACGAGCAGTACTTC. V is TRBV19 and J is TRBJ2-7; D not resolved. V dropped 0 bases and J dropped 3 bases, with 15 bases sitting between them. From germline, CDR1 is LNHDA and CDR2 SQIVND (reference sequence). CDR3 length: 16 residues.

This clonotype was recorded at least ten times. The CDR3 region has the DNA TGTGCCAGCAGTGTTGGGACAGGGGGCGGAAACACCATATATTTT. Translated: CASSVGTGGGNTIYF. This chain connects TRBV2 to TRBJ1-3; 12 bases are shared with TRBD1. V gave up 4 bases and J gave up 4 bases; unmatched junction bases: 2. Looked up from germline, CDR1 is SNHLY and CDR2 is FYNNEI. There are 15 residues in the CDR3.

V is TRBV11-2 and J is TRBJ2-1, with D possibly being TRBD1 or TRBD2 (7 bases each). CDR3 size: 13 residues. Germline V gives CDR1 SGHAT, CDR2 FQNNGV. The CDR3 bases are TGTGGGTCAGGGGGGGCTACCTTGAATGAGCAGTTCTTC. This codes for CGSGGATLNEQFF. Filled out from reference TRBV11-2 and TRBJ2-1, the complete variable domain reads EAGVAQSPRYKIIEKRQSVAFWCNPISGHATLYWYQQILGQGPKLLIQFQNNGVVDDSQLPKDRFSAERLKGVDSTLKIQPAKLEDSAVYLCGSGGATLNEQFFGPGTRLTVL.